What follows is one TCR beta chain and its context. This sample was taken from a study of OX40 agonist ivuxolimab in advanced cancers. Unmatched junction bases numbered 8, after V lost 5 bases and J lost 4 bases. The CDR3 contains 14 residues. Germline assignment: CDR1 MDHEN and CDR2 SYDVKM. Profiling relied on immunoSEQ multiplex PCR, and the TCRdb table lists in-frame clones only, not all of them. The data hold roughly 120,000 clones, with 80% to 90% observed a single time. This receptor was taken from an adult with an advanced solid tumor such as melanoma, head and neck, liver or kidney cancer. This chain joins TRBV28 and TRBJ2-7, with 7 nucleotides matching TRBD1. Specimen: CD4+ or CD8+ T cells sorted from blood, collected in a trial of the OX40 agonist ivuxolimab. CDR3 nucleotides: TGTGCCAGCAGTGTGACAGGGCCTCTTTACGAGCAGTACTTC. Protein product: CASSVTGPLYEQYF.